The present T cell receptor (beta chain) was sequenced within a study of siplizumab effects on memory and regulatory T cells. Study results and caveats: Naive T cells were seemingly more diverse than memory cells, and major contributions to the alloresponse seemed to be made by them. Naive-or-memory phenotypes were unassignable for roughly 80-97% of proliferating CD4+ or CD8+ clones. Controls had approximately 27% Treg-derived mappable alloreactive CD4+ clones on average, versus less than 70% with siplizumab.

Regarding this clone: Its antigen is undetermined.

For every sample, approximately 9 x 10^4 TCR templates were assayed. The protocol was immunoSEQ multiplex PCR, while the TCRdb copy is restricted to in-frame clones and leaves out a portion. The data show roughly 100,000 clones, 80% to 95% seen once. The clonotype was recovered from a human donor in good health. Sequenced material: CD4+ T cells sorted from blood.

The DNA of the CDR3 is TGTGCCACCAGCAGAGATGGGCGAAAAAATGAAAAACTGTTTTTT. It yields the protein CATSRDGRKNEKLFF. This chain uses TRBV15 with TRBJ1-4, with unresolved D. Between the trimmed V and J ends, which lost 0 bases and 5 bases, there was a span of 10 bases. CDR1 is LNHNV, CDR2 YYDKDF, per germline (reference sequence). The CDR3 extends over 15 amino acids.